This T cell receptor (beta chain) was profiled in a study of shared clonotypes between healthy human individuals. Turning to the study itself: A donor's plate count was three for CD4 naive and three for CD4 memory; CD8 naive had two and CD8 memory one. The study's findings and limits: On the whole, naive subsets had larger estimated richness than memory subsets had.

TCRdb keeps only in-frame clones here, not all; method: immunoSEQ multiplex PCR. The sample lists hundreds of thousands of clones, 96% occurring once. As concerns this clone: Antigen: not known. The identical CDR3 is also encoded by other nucleotide sequences in the sample.

With V trimmed by 6 bases and J by 3 bases, 6 bases remained unmatched. The CDR3 covers 15 residues. CDR1 and CDR2 (germline): KGHSH, LQKENI. This TCR derives from a woman younger than 45 in good health. The specimen sequenced was naive CD4+ T cells sorted from blood. Subset defined: CD45RA+ positively selected. This chain joins TRBV18 and TRBJ2-7; 12 bases are a match to TRBD2. The CDR3 bases are TGTGCCAGCTCCCCAGGACTAGCGGGAAGCTACGAGCAGTACTTC. Protein sequence: CASSPGLAGSYEQYF.